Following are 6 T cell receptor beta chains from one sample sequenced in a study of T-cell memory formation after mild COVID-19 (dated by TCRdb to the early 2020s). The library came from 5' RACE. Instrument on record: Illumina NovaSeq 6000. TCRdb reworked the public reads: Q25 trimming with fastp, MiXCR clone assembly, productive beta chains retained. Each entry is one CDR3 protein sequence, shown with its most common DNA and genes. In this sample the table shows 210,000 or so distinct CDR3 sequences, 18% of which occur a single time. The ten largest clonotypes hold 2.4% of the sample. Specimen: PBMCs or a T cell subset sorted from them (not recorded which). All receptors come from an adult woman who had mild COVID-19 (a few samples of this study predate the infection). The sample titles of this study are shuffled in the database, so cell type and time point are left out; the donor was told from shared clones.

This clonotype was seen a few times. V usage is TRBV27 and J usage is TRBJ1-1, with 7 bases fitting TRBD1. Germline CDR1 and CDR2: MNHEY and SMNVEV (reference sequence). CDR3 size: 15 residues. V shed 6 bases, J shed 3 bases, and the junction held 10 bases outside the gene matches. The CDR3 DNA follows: TGTGCCAGCAGCTCTAGCAGGGGGTATGACACTGAAGCTTTCTTT. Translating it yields CASSSSRGYDTEAFF.

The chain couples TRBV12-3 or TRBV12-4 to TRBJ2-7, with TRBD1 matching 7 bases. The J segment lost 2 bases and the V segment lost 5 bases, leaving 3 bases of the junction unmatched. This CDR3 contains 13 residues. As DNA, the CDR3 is TGTGCCAGCAGTAAAGGGGGCACCTACGAGCAGTACTTC. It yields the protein CASSKGGTYEQYF.

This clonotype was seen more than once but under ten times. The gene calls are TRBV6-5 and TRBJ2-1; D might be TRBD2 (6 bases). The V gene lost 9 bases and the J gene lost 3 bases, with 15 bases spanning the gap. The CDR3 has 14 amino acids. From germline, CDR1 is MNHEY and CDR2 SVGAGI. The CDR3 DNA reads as TGTGCCAGTAGAGCGGGTGGCCTCTACAATGAGCAGTTCTTC. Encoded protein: CASRAGGLYNEQFF.

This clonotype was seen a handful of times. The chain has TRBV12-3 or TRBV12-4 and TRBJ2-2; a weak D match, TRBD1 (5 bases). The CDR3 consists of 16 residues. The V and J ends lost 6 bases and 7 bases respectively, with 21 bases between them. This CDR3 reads CASRHNTFRAYGELFF. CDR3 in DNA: TGTGCCAGCAGGCATAATACCTTCAGGGCTTACGGGGAGCTGTTTTTT.

The CDR3 here is CASSSFSDREAGELFF. CDR3 in DNA: TGTGCCAGCAGCTCTTTCTCGGACAGGGAGGCCGGGGAGCTGTTTTTT. V usage is TRBV7-9 and J usage is TRBJ2-2; 8 nucleotides line up with TRBD1. V lost 4 bases, J lost 6 bases, and 10 bases stayed unmatched. The CDR3 is 16 amino acids. CDR1 and CDR2 (germline): SEHNR, FQNEAQ (reference sequence).

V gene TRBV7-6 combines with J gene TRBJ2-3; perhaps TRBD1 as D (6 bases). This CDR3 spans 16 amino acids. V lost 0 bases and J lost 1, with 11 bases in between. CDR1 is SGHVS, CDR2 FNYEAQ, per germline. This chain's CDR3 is CASSLAAGARTDTQYF. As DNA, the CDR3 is TGTGCCAGCAGCTTAGCGGCAGGGGCCCGCACAGATACGCAGTATTTT.